The clone carrying this T cell receptor (beta chain) was seen a handful of times. What it binds is not known. These data belong to a study of cytomegalovirus exposure and HLA in healthy donors. The PCR contained 60 Vbeta and 13 Jbeta primers. Profiled with immunoSEQ multiplex PCR; TCRdb holds only in-frame clones, not every one. In the table there are about 120,000 clones, over 60% of which are singletons. Every donor was a healthy person donating bone marrow. Overall study results and limits: More clonal expansion characterized HLA-associated TCR beta chains than equally common others in a later analysis.

V was clipped by 4 bases and J by 4 bases, with 11 bases between them. CDR1 is MNHEY and CDR2 is SVGAGI in the germline V gene. The CDR3 sequence is 14 residues long. The source is a human donor in good health. The chain is built from TRBV6-5 and TRBJ1-5; the D is unclear. Sequencing used PBMCs. The CDR3 here is CASSSERGNQPQHF. CDR3 in DNA: TGTGCCAGCAGTTCGGAGAGAGGGAATCAGCCCCAGCATTTT.